This TCR beta chain stems from a study of blood T cell repertoires in COVID-19. The repertoire was sequenced with immunoSEQ multiplex PCR; TCRdb's copy has only in-frame clones and lacks some. The data show under 200,000 clones, less than 85% seen once. The CDR3 runs 15 residues. Germline CDR1 is SGHAT and CDR2 is FQNNGV. Unmatched junction bases numbered 5, after V lost 5 bases and J lost 0 bases. Sequenced sample: PBMCs or T cells enriched from blood (not recorded which). This sequence joins TRBV11-2 and TRBJ2-7; 9 bases are a match to TRBD1. This TCR was sampled from a woman aged 60-75 years with acute COVID-19. The CDR3 reads CASSPRDRASYEQYF. CDR3 DNA sequence: TGTGCCAGCAGCCCACGGGACAGGGCCTCCTACGAGCAGTACTTC.